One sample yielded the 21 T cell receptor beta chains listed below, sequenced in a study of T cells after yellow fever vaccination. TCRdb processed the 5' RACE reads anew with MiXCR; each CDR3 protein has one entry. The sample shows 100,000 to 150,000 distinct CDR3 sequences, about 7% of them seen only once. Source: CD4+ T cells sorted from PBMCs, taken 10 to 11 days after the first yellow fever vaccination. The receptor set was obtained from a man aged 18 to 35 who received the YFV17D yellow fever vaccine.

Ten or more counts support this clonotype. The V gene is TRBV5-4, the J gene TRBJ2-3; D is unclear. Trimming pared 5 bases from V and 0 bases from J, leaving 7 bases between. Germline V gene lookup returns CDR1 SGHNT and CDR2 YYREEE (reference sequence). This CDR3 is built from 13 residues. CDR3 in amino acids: CASRESSTDTQYF. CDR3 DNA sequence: TGTGCCAGCAGAGAGTCGAGCACAGATACGCAGTATTTT. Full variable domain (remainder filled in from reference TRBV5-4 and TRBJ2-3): ETGVTQSPTHLIKTRGQQVTLRCSSQSGHNTVSWYQQALGQGPQFIFQYYREEENGRGNFPPRFSGLQFPNYSSELNVNALELDDSALYLCASRESSTDTQYFGPGTRLTVL.

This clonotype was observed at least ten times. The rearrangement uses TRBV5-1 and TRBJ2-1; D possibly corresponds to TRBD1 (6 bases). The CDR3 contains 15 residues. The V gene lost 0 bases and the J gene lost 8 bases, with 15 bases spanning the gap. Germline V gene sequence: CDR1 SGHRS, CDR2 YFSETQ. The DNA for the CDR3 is TGCGCCAGCAGCTTGGAAGGGGGATGGAGACATGAGCAGTTCTTC. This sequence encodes CASSLEGGWRHEQFF.

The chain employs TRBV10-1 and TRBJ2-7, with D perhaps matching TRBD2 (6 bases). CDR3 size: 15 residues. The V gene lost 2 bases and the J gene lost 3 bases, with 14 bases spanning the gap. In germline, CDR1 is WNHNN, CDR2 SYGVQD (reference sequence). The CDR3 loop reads CASSEGLANNYEQYF. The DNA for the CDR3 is TGCGCCAGCAGTGAGGGTCTAGCGAATAACTACGAGCAGTACTTC.

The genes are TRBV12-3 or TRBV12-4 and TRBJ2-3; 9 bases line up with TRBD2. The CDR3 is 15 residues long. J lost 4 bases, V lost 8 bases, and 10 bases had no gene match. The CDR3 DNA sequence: TGTGCCAGCGGAGGGCGCGGGGGGGCCCCAGATACGCAGTATTTT. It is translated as CASGGRGGAPDTQYF.

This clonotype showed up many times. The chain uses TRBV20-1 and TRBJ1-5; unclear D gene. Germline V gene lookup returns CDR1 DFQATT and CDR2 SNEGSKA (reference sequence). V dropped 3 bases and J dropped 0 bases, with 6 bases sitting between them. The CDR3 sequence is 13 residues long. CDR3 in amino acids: CSASLSSNQPQHF. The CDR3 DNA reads TGCAGTGCTAGTCTCAGTAGCAATCAGCCCCAGCATTTT.

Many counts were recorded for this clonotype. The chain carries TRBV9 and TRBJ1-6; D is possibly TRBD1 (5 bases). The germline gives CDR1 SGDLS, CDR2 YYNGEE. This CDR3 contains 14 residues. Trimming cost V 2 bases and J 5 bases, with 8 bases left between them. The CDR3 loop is CASSVGTHNSPLHF. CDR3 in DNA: TGTGCCAGCAGCGTCGGGACCCATAATTCACCCCTCCACTTT.

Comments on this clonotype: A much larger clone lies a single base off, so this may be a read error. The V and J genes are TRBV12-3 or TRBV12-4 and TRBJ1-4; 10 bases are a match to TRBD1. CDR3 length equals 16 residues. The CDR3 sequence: CAISLGQGSLNEKLFF. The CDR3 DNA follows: TGTGCCATCAGTTTGGGACAGGGGTCTTTAAATGAAAAACTGTTTTTT.

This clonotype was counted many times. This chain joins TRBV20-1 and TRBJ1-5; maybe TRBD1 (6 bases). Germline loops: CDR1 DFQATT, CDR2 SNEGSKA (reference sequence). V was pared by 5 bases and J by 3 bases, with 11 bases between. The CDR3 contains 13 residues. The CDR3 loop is CSARQAINQPQHF. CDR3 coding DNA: TGCAGTGCTCGACAGGCGATCAATCAGCCCCAGCATTTT.

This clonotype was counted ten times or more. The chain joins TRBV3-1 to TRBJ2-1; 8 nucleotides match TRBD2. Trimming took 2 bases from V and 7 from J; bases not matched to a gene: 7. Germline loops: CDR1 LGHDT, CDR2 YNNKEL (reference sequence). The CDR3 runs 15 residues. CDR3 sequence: CASSQPGLGRNEQFF. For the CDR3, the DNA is TGTGCCAGCAGCCAACCGGGACTAGGTCGGAATGAGCAGTTCTTC.

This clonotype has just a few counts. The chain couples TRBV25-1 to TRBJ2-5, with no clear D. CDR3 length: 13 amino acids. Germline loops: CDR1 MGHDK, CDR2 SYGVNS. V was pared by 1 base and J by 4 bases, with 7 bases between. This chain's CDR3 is CASSESALETQYF. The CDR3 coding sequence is TGTGCCAGCAGTGAATCCGCCCTAGAGACCCAGTACTTC. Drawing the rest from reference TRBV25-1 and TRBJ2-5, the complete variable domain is EADIYQTPRYLVIGTGKKITLECSQTMGHDKMYWYQQDPGMELHLIHYSYGVNSTEKGDLSSESTVSRIRTEHFPLTLESARPSHTSQYLCASSESALETQYFGPGTRLLVL.

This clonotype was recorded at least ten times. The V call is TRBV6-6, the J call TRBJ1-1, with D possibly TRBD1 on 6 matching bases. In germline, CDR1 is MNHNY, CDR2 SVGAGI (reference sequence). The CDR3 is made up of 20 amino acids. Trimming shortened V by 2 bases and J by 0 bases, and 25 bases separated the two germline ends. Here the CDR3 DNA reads TGTGCCAGCAGTTACAGGGCGGGATCGTCAGGGGATGGGATGAACACTGAAGCTTTCTTT. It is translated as CASSYRAGSSGDGMNTEAFF.

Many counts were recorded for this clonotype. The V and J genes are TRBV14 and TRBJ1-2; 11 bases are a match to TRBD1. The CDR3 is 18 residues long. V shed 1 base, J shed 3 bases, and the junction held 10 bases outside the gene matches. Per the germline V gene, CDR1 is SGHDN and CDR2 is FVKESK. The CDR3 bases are TGTGCCAGCAGCCAAGTGAAGGACAGGGGGCGCCTGGACTATGGCTACACCTTC. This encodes CASSQVKDRGRLDYGYTF.

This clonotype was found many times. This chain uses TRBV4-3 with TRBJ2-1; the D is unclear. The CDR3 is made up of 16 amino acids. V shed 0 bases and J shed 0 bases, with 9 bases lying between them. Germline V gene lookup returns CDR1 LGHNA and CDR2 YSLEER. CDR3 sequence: CASSQDGVPSYNEQFF. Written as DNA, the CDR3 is TGCGCCAGCAGCCAAGATGGGGTTCCCTCCTACAATGAGCAGTTCTTC.

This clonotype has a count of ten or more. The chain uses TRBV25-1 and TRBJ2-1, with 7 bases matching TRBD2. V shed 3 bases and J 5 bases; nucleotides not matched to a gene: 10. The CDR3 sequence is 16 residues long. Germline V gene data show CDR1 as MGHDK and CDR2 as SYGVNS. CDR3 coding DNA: TGTGCCAGCAGTGAGCCCTCCGGTCGGGGGGACAATGAGCAGTTCTTC. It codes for CASSEPSGRGDNEQFF.

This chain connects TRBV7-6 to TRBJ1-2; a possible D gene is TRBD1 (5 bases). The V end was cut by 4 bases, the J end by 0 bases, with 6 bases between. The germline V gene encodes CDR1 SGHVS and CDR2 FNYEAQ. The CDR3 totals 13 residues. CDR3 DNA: TGTGCCAGCAGCTCCAGGGCTAACTATGGCTACACCTTC. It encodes CASSSRANYGYTF.

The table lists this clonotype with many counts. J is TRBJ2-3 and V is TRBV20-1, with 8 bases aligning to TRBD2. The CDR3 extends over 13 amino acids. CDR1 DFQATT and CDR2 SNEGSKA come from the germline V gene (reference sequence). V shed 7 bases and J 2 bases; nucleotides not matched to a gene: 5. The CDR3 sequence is CSETGLATDTQYF. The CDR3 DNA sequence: TGCAGTGAGACAGGACTAGCCACAGATACGCAGTATTTT.

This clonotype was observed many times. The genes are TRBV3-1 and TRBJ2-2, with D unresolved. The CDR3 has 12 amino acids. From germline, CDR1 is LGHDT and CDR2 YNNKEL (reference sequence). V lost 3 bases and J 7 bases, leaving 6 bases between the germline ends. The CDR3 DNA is TGTGCCAGCAGCCAGAGCATCGGGGAGCTGTTTTTT. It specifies CASSQSIGELFF.

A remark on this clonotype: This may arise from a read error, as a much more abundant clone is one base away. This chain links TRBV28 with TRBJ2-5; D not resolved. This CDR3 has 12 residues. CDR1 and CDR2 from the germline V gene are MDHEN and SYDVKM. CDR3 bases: TGTGCCAGCAGTCGAGGAACCGAGAGCCAGTACTTC. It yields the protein CASSRGTESQYF.

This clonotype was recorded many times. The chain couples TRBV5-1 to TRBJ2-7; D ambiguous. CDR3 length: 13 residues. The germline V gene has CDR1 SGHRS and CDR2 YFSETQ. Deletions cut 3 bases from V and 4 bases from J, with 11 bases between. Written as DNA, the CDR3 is TGCGCCAGCAGCTGGTCCGTCGATTACGAGCAGTACTTC. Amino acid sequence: CASSWSVDYEQYF.

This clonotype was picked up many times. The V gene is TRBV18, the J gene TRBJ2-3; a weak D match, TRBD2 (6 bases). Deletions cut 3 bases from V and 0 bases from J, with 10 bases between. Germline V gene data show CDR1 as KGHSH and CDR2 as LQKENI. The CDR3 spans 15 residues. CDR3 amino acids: CASSPGGVSTDTQYF. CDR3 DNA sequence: TGTGCCAGCTCACCGGGGGGAGTGAGCACAGATACGCAGTATTTT.

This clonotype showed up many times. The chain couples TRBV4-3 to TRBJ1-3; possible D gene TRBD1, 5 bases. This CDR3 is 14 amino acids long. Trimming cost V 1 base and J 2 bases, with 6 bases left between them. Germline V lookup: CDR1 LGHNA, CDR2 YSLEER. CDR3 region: CASSQGRAGNTIYF. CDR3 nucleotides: TGCGCCAGCAGCCAAGGCAGGGCTGGAAACACCATATATTTT.